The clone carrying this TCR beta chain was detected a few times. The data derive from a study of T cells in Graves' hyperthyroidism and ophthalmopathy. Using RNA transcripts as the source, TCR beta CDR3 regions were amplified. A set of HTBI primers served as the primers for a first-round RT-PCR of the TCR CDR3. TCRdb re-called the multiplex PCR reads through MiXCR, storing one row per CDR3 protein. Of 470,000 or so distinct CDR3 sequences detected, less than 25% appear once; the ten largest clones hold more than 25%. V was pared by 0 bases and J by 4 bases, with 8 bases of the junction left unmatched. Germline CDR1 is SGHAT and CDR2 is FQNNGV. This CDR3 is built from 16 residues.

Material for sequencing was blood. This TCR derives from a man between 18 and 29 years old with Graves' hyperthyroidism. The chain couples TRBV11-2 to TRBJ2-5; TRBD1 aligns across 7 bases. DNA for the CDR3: TGTGCCAGCAGCTTAGATCCCCACAGGGGCCCAGAGACCCAGTACTTC. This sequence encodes CASSLDPHRGPETQYF.